This TCR beta chain was observed in a study of shared clonotypes between healthy human individuals. Points from the study as a whole: When compared with the clonotypes that were shared by all four sorted-subset donors, the non-shared clonotypes turned out to have lower generation probabilities.

The repertoire was sequenced with immunoSEQ multiplex PCR; TCRdb's copy has only in-frame clones and lacks some. The table records 2,500,000 or so clones, around nine tenths of them present only once. With regard to this clone: Its antigen remains unknown.

The CDR3 has 14 amino acids. Germline CDR1 reads SGHRS; CDR2 reads YFSETQ. Between the trimmed V and J ends, which lost 5 bases and 6 bases, there was a span of 18 bases. Sample: naive CD4+ T cells sorted from blood. Sample subset: CD45RA+ positively selected. V usage is TRBV5-1 and J usage is TRBJ2-7; possibly TRBD1 or TRBD2 for D (5 bases each). This clonotype was obtained from a young man in good health. The CDR3 loop is CASRNEGPGAEQYF. CDR3 sequence (DNA): TGCGCCAGCAGAAACGAGGGCCCTGGGGCCGAGCAGTACTTC.